Each of the 30 T cell receptor beta chains below was sequenced from the same sample in a study of CD8 T cells in Susac syndrome. Reverse transcription of about 0.5 to 1 ug RNA used random hexamers. Via MiXCR, TCRdb re-called the immunoSEQ multiplex PCR reads, giving one row per CDR3 protein. The table shows roughly 200,000 distinct CDR3 sequences, with around 95% occurring only once. The specimen was CD8+ T cells from PBMCs. These receptors all come from a human donor with multiple sclerosis.

The chain combines TRBV3-1 with TRBJ2-3, with D perhaps given as TRBD1 or TRBD2 (6 bases each). V lost 2 bases, J lost 6 bases, and 15 bases lay in between. Germline CDR1 is LGHDT and CDR2 is YNNKEL (reference sequence). The length of the CDR3 is 15 residues. CDR3 amino acids: CASSQRGPSADTQYF. The DNA for the CDR3 is TGTGCCAGCAGCCAACGGGGGCCCTCCGCGGATACGCAGTATTTT.

This clonotype was found once. The chain has TRBV11-1 and TRBJ1-2; weak D call: TRBD1 (6 bases). This CDR3 spans 20 amino acids. Trimming cost V 1 base and J 3 bases, with 27 bases left between them. The germline gives CDR1 SGHAT, CDR2 FQDESV (reference sequence). CDR3 DNA: TGTGCCAGCAGCTTAGGCTTCGAGGCGGACAGAAACCCAGTGGACTATGGCTACACCTTC. Protein product: CASSLGFEADRNPVDYGYTF.

The genes are TRBV12-5 and TRBJ2-1; no clear D gene. CDR1 and CDR2 (germline): LGHNT, FRNRAP. There are 17 residues in the CDR3. Trimming removed 1 base from V and 1 base from J, with 14 bases in between. CDR3 sequence reads: CASGLAPGPASYNEQFF. The CDR3 nucleotides are TGTGCTAGTGGTTTGGCCCCTGGGCCGGCGTCCTACAATGAGCAGTTCTTC.

The rearrangement uses TRBV12-3 or TRBV12-4 and TRBJ1-1; D gene ambiguous. V gave up 1 base and J gave up 7 bases, with 13 bases separating them. CDR3 size: 14 residues. In DNA form, the CDR3 reads TGTGCCAGCAGTTTAGTAGCGTCAGCAAATGAAGCTTTCTTT. Protein sequence: CASSLVASANEAFF.

The chain has TRBV2 and TRBJ2-7; 7 positions match TRBD1. Looked up from germline, CDR1 is SNHLY and CDR2 is FYNNEI. V was clipped by 2 bases and J by 2 bases; unmatched bases: 6. The CDR3 has 15 residues. CDR3 nucleotides: TGTGCCAGCAGTGAAATCCGACAGGGACCCTACGAGCAGTACTTC. Translating gives CASSEIRQGPYEQYF. The entire variable domain, with the rest obtained from reference TRBV2 and TRBJ2-7, is as follows: EPEVTQTPSHQVTQMGQEVILRCVPISNHLYFYWYRQILGQKVEFLVSFYNNEISEKSEIFDDQFSVERPDGSNFTLKIRSTKLEDSAMYFCASSEIRQGPYEQYFGPGTRLTVT.

The genes are TRBV7-8 and TRBJ2-5; 12 bases are a match to TRBD2. In germline, CDR1 is SGHVS, CDR2 FQNEAQ. The CDR3 has 17 amino acids. V lost 5 bases, J lost 0 bases, and 7 bases stayed unmatched. The CDR3 reads CASSPGGLAGYQETQYF. Here the CDR3 DNA reads TGTGCCAGCAGCCCCGGAGGACTAGCGGGGTACCAAGAGACCCAGTACTTC. The whole variable domain, remainder taken from reference TRBV7-8 and TRBJ2-5, is GAGVSQSPRYKVAKRGQDVALRCDPISGHVSLFWYQQALGQGPEFLTYFQNEAQLDKSGLPSDRFFAERPEGSVSTLKIQRTQQEDSAVYLCASSPGGLAGYQETQYFGPGTRLLVL.

The rearrangement links TRBV20-1 to TRBJ2-3; TRBD2 matches 11 bases. V was clipped by 0 bases and J by 5 bases; unmatched bases: 4. CDR1 is DFQATT and CDR2 is SNEGSKA in the germline V gene (reference sequence). The CDR3 totals 15 residues. CDR3 amino acids: CSARDSGGAEDTQYF. CDR3 DNA: TGCAGTGCTAGAGATAGCGGGGGGGCGGAAGATACGCAGTATTTT.

This clonotype was seen a single time. The V call is TRBV3-1, the J call TRBJ2-1; 7 bases are a match to TRBD2. From germline, CDR1 is LGHDT and CDR2 YNNKEL (reference sequence). Trimming took 4 bases from V and 5 from J; bases not matched to a gene: 8. The CDR3 has 15 amino acids. Here the CDR3 DNA reads TGTGCCAGCAGCCCAAACCGGGACTACAACAATGAGCAGTTCTTC. The encoded protein is CASSPNRDYNNEQFF.

The rearrangement links TRBV29-1 to TRBJ1-2; 12 positions agree with TRBD1. Germline V gene lookup returns CDR1 SQVTM and CDR2 ANQGSEA. The CDR3 contains 15 residues. V lost 6 bases to trimming and J lost 2 bases; unmatched junction nucleotides: 7. CDR3 sequence reads: CSVLSGTGGNYGYTF. In DNA, the CDR3 is TGCAGCGTGTTATCCGGGACAGGGGGCAACTATGGCTACACCTTC. Combining the CDR3 with reference TRBV29-1 and TRBJ1-2 gives the whole variable domain SAVISQKPSRDICQRGTSLTIQCQVDSQVTMMFWYRQQPGQSLTLIATANQGSEATYESGFVIDKFPISRPNLTFSTLTVSNMSPEDSSIYLCSVLSGTGGNYGYTFGSGTRLTVV.

The chain carries TRBV20-1 and TRBJ2-2; TRBD2 agrees at 7 bases. Germline lookup yields CDR1 DFQATT and CDR2 SNEGSKA (reference sequence). Trimming cost V 0 bases and J 0 bases; bases outside gene matches: 4. The CDR3 sequence is 16 residues long. CDR3 region: CSARDGGSPNTGELFF. The CDR3, as DNA: TGCAGTGCTAGAGATGGCGGGAGCCCGAACACCGGGGAGCTGTTTTTT.

The chain is built from TRBV12-3 or TRBV12-4 and TRBJ2-7; D perhaps matches TRBD2 (6 bases). V was cut by 6 bases and J by 5 bases, with 14 bases left in between. This CDR3 spans 13 amino acids. The CDR3 bases are TGTGCCAGCAGCTACACTAGCAGCCACGAGCAGTACTTC. As protein: CASSYTSSHEQYF.

This chain links TRBV9 with TRBJ1-2; a weak D match, TRBD1 (6 bases). V was clipped by 3 bases and J by 7 bases, with 7 bases between them. Looked up from germline, CDR1 is SGDLS and CDR2 is YYNGEE. The CDR3 is made up of 11 amino acids. The CDR3 DNA follows: TGTGCCAGCAGCGACAGGGTTGGCTACACCTTC. This encodes CASSDRVGYTF.

The chain couples TRBV5-6 to TRBJ1-5, with 8 bases aligning to TRBD1. The CDR3 extends over 15 amino acids. CDR1 is SGHDT and CDR2 is YYEEEE in the germline V gene. Unmatched junction bases numbered 6, after V lost 1 base and J lost 6 bases. The CDR3 DNA is TGTGCCAGCAGCTTGTCAGGGGGCGCCGGTCAGCCCCAGCATTTT. It specifies CASSLSGGAGQPQHF. Filled out from reference TRBV5-6 and TRBJ1-5, the complete variable domain reads DAGVTQSPTHLIKTRGQQVTLRCSPKSGHDTVSWYQQALGQGPQFIFQYYEEEERQRGNFPDRFSGHQFPNYSSELNVNALLLGDSALYLCASSLSGGAGQPQHFGDGTRLSIL.

V and J are TRBV7-9 and TRBJ1-6, with 9 bases identical to TRBD1. After removal of 6 bases from V and 7 bases from J, the junction contained 10 bases not matched to a gene. The CDR3 consists of 16 residues. Germline V gene sequence: CDR1 SEHNR, CDR2 FQNEAQ (reference sequence). The CDR3 sequence: CASSPRGQGGNSPLHF. The CDR3 DNA reads as TGTGCCAGCAGTCCACGGGGACAGGGCGGCAATTCACCCCTCCACTTT.

The chain is built from TRBV11-2 and TRBJ1-2, with D uncertain. V lost 1 base to trimming and J lost 8 bases, with 11 bases between them. Per the germline V gene, CDR1 is SGHAT and CDR2 is FQNNGV. This CDR3 region has 13 residues. The CDR3 coding sequence is TGTGCCAGCAGCTTAGCAGTCCGCGAGGGCTACACCTTC. Encoded protein: CASSLAVREGYTF. The whole variable domain, filled in from reference TRBV11-2 and TRBJ1-2, reads EAGVAQSPRYKIIEKRQSVAFWCNPISGHATLYWYQQILGQGPKLLIQFQNNGVVDDSQLPKDRFSAERLKGVDSTLKIQPAKLEDSAVYLCASSLAVREGYTFGSGTRLTVV.

V is TRBV6-5 and J is TRBJ2-2; D is ambiguous. The CDR3 has 12 amino acids. V dropped 2 bases and J dropped 4 bases, with 2 bases sitting between them. Looked up from germline, CDR1 is MNHEY and CDR2 is SVGAGI. The CDR3 region has the DNA TGTGCCAGCAGTTACGGCACCGGGGAGCTGTTTTTT. It translates to CASSYGTGELFF.

J is TRBJ1-2 and V is TRBV7-9; D is ambiguous. The germline V and J ends were trimmed by 3 bases and 3 bases, with 14 bases remaining between them. The CDR3 covers 15 residues. Per germline, CDR1 SEHNR and CDR2 FQNEAQ (reference sequence). Here the CDR3 DNA reads TGTGCCAGCAGCTTCGGCCAGAGCAAGGACTATGGCTACACCTTC. It specifies CASSFGQSKDYGYTF. Variable domain in full (rest from reference TRBV7-9 and TRBJ1-2): DTGVSQNPRHKITKRGQNVTFRCDPISEHNRLYWYRQTLGQGPEFLTYFQNEAQLEKSRLLSDRFSAERPKGSFSTLEIQRTEQGDSAMYLCASSFGQSKDYGYTFGSGTRLTVV.

This clonotype was seen once. This chain uses TRBV4-1 with TRBJ2-1; 7 bases fit TRBD2. Germline trimming cut 3 bases from V and 8 bases from J; bases unmatched to any gene: 7. The CDR3 is made up of 14 amino acids. CDR1 is MGHRA, CDR2 YSYEKL, per germline. The CDR3 DNA sequence: TGCGCCAGCAGCCAGCAGGCGGGAGTCCATGAGCAGTTCTTC. This sequence encodes CASSQQAGVHEQFF.

The chain recombines TRBV9 with TRBJ1-1; D not resolved. The CDR3 has 9 amino acids. CDR1 and CDR2 from the germline V gene are SGDLS and YYNGEE. The V end was cut by 4 bases, the J end by 9 bases, with 4 bases between. The CDR3, as DNA: TGTGCCAGCAGCCCCAAAGCTTTCTTT. Its translation is CASSPKAFF.

The chain carries TRBV29-1 and TRBJ2-7; 9 positions agree with TRBD1. There are 14 residues in the CDR3. The germline gives CDR1 SQVTM, CDR2 ANQGSEA. J gave up 2 bases and V 7 bases, and 9 bases lay outside the gene matches. In DNA, the CDR3 is TGCAGCGCAGAAGACGGACAGGGGACCTACGAGCAGTACTTC. Translation: CSAEDGQGTYEQYF.

The chain combines TRBV20-1 with TRBJ2-7; D is perhaps TRBD2 (6 bases). CDR3 length: 13 residues. With 2 bases removed from V and 3 bases from J, the gap between germline ends came to 11 bases. The germline gives CDR1 DFQATT, CDR2 SNEGSKA (reference sequence). The CDR3 DNA reads TGCAGTGCTAGACGGGGGAGTCTCTACGAGCAGTACTTC. It yields the protein CSARRGSLYEQYF.

The chain joins TRBV12-3 or TRBV12-4 to TRBJ2-7; 11 bases are a match to TRBD2. V gave up 7 bases and J gave up 2 bases; unmatched junction bases: 7. The CDR3 contains 15 residues. CDR3: CASNAEGLAAYEQYF. CDR3 nucleotide sequence: TGTGCCAGCAACGCTGAGGGACTAGCGGCCTACGAGCAGTACTTC.

The rearrangement uses TRBV4-1 and TRBJ1-2, with 7 nucleotides matching TRBD1. This CDR3 spans 15 amino acids. Trimming cost V 1 base and J 4 bases; bases outside gene matches: 6. Per germline, CDR1 MGHRA and CDR2 YSYEKL. The CDR3 is CASSQGRGGPYGYTF. CDR3 sequence (DNA): TGCGCCAGCAGCCAAGGAAGAGGGGGCCCCTATGGCTACACCTTC.

V gene TRBV29-1 combines with J gene TRBJ2-7; TRBD1 matches 8 bases. Per germline, CDR1 SQVTM and CDR2 ANQGSEA. This CDR3 contains 13 residues. Unmatched junction bases numbered 8, after V lost 3 bases and J lost 7 bases. The CDR3 bases are TGCAGCGTTGACGGGCAGGGGGCGGGGGAGCAGTACTTC. Translated: CSVDGQGAGEQYF.

V usage is TRBV9 and J usage is TRBJ2-7; 9 bases agree with TRBD2. Germline lookup yields CDR1 SGDLS and CDR2 YYNGEE. This CDR3 comprises 16 residues. Trimming took 1 base from V and 2 from J; bases not matched to a gene: 7. For the CDR3, the DNA is TGTGCCAGCAGCGTATCAGGAGCGGGAGGAACCTACGAGCAGTACTTC. Translating gives CASSVSGAGGTYEQYF.

The chain joins TRBV19 to TRBJ1-1; no firm D call. CDR1 and CDR2 from the germline V gene are LNHDA and SQIVND (reference sequence). V lost 8 bases and J lost 2, with 12 bases in between. The CDR3 totals 13 residues. The CDR3 DNA follows: TGTGCCAGTGCCGTAGGACCCAACACTGAAGCTTTCTTT. Its protein is CASAVGPNTEAFF.

The rearrangement joins TRBV13 to TRBJ2-1; 7 nucleotides line up with TRBD1. Germline CDR1 and CDR2: PRHDT and FYEKMQ (reference sequence). The CDR3 covers 17 residues. The ends lost 1 base at V and 5 bases at J; junction bases unmatched: 11. The CDR3 DNA sequence: TGTGCCAGCAGCTTAGCCAGTTGGGGACAGAGCCACAATGAGCAGTTCTTC. Its translation: CASSLASWGQSHNEQFF. Full variable domain (rest looked up from reference TRBV13 and TRBJ2-1): AAGVIQSPRHLIKEKRETATLKCYPIPRHDTVYWYQQGPGQDPQFLISFYEKMQSDKGSIPDRFSAQQFSDYHSELNMSSLELGDSALYFCASSLASWGQSHNEQFFGPGTRLTVL.

The chain employs TRBV29-1 and TRBJ2-2, with no clear D. The CDR3 is 17 amino acids. CDR1 and CDR2 from the germline V gene are SQVTM and ANQGSEA. The germline V and J ends were trimmed by 1 base and 2 bases, with 17 bases remaining between them. Here the CDR3 DNA reads TGCAGCGTTGAAGCCGGAAATCTGAAGACTAACACCGGGGAGCTGTTTTTT. It is translated as CSVEAGNLKTNTGELFF.

This chain links TRBV28 with TRBJ2-7; 9 bases are a match to TRBD2. In germline, CDR1 is MDHEN, CDR2 SYDVKM. V gave up 5 bases and J gave up 3 bases; unmatched junction bases: 5. This CDR3 contains 14 residues. CDR3 sequence: CASSEGLAGYEQYF. In nucleotides, the CDR3 is TGTGCCAGCAGTGAGGGACTAGCTGGCTACGAGCAGTACTTC.

V gene TRBV3-1 combines with J gene TRBJ2-3; TRBD2 matches at 9 bases. Losses at the gene ends were 0 bases for V and 5 bases for J; bases not matched to a gene: 9. This CDR3 has 17 amino acids. Per germline, CDR1 LGHDT and CDR2 YNNKEL (reference sequence). The CDR3 reads CASSQDFTSGLIDTQYF. CDR3 nucleotide sequence: TGTGCCAGCAGCCAAGATTTCACTAGCGGGCTTATAGATACGCAGTATTTT.